A single sample is the source of the 29 T cell receptor beta chains below, sequenced in a study of graft-versus-host responses after intestinal transplantation. Sequencing used immunoSEQ multiplex PCR; TCRdb keeps in-frame clones, though not all of them. The sample holds 9,600 or so clones; approximately 77% are singletons and the top ten take about 19%. Intraepithelial and lamina propria lymphocytes were freed from processed graft tissue. The sequencing used ileum tissue, collected 450 to 480 days after intestinal transplantation. The origin of the receptors is a human patient who received an intestinal transplant, so some T cells may come from the graft donor.

In regard to this clone: A far larger clone is a single base away, which makes a read error likely. The chain combines TRBV7-8 with TRBJ1-5; possible D gene TRBD1, 5 bases. This CDR3 spans 15 amino acids. Germline values: CDR1 SGHVS, CDR2 FQNEAQ. The CDR3 sequence is CASSYLDSSNQPLHF. The DNA for the CDR3 is TGTGCCAGCAGCTACCTAGACAGTAGCAATCAGCCCCTGCATTTT.

The chain links TRBV2 to TRBJ1-3; D not certain. The ends were cut back, 4 bases at V and 0 bases at J, with 16 bases in the middle. The CDR3 is made up of 17 amino acids. Germline lookup yields CDR1 SNHLY and CDR2 FYNNEI. The CDR3 region has the DNA TGTGCCAGCAGTGTTTCCCTAACGTCGGACTCTGGAAACACCATATATTTT. Protein sequence: CASSVSLTSDSGNTIYF.

The V gene is TRBV20-1, the J gene TRBJ2-1; the D gene is possibly TRBD2 (6 bases). The CDR3 spans 11 residues. Per germline, CDR1 DFQATT and CDR2 SNEGSKA (reference sequence). The germline V and J ends were trimmed by 6 bases and 11 bases, with 14 bases remaining between them. The CDR3 nucleotides read TGCAGTGCCCTGGGACTGGGTAAGCAGTTCTTC. Translating it yields CSALGLGKQFF.

J is TRBJ1-6 and V is TRBV14, with 7 bases that match TRBD1. CDR3 length equals 15 residues. V shed 4 bases, J shed 6 bases, and the junction held 6 bases outside the gene matches. Germline V gene lookup returns CDR1 SGHDN and CDR2 FVKESK. The CDR3 sequence is CASSPTGRVNSPLHF. The CDR3 DNA follows: TGTGCCAGCAGCCCGACAGGGAGGGTTAATTCACCCCTCCACTTT.

This rearrangement joins TRBV7-9 to TRBJ2-3; TRBD2 matches 12 bases. The CDR3 spans 18 residues. V lost 2 bases, J lost 3 bases, and 9 bases stayed unmatched. CDR1 and CDR2 from the germline V gene are SEHNR and FQNEAQ (reference sequence). In DNA, the CDR3 is TGTGCCAGCAGCTTACGCGCTAGCGGGGGGGCCCCTACAGATACGCAGTATTTT. Residues: CASSLRASGGAPTDTQYF.

The CDR3 nucleotides are TGTGCCAGCTCACCCAGGACTAGCGGCACAGATACGCAGTATTTT. Its protein is CASSPRTSGTDTQYF. J is TRBJ2-3 and V is TRBV18, with 9 bases fitting TRBD2. V dropped 3 bases and J dropped 1; count of bases not matched to a gene: 2. CDR1 is KGHSH, CDR2 LQKENI, per germline. The CDR3 is 15 amino acids.

The chain recombines TRBV29-1 with TRBJ1-1; 8 nucleotides match TRBD1. The CDR3 runs to 14 residues. Germline V gene sequence: CDR1 SQVTM, CDR2 ANQGSEA. Trimming took 5 bases from V and 1 from J; bases not matched to a gene: 6. The CDR3 DNA follows: TGCAGCGTTACAGACAGGGGACCGAACACTGAAGCTTTCTTT. This codes for CSVTDRGPNTEAFF.

This chain joins TRBV6-4 and TRBJ2-7; a weak D match, TRBD2 (6 bases). Germline CDR1 and CDR2: MRHNA and SNTAGT. This CDR3 is 15 amino acids long. The V end lost 3 bases, the J end lost 0 bases, and 12 bases lay between the germline ends. The CDR3 DNA reads as TGTGCCAGCAGTGAAAACGGGGGAAGCTCCTACGAGCAGTACTTC. Residues: CASSENGGSSYEQYF.

The V gene is TRBV7-8, the J gene TRBJ1-3; tentatively, D is TRBD1 (6 bases). CDR1 is SGHVS, CDR2 FQNEAQ, per germline. Trimming left V 1 base short and J 2 bases short, with 15 bases between. CDR3 length equals 17 residues. CDR3 protein: CASSLGSRGDPGNTIYF. The DNA of the CDR3 is TGTGCCAGCAGCTTAGGGTCTAGGGGGGATCCTGGAAACACCATATATTTT.

The CDR3 DNA sequence: TGTGCCAGCAGTATCGGACTCCAACTCTATGGCTACACCTTC. Translating gives CASSIGLQLYGYTF. V gene TRBV2 combines with J gene TRBJ1-2; D gene uncertain. The CDR3 loop spans 14 amino acids. Trimming left V 5 bases short and J 4 bases short, with 14 bases between. CDR1 and CDR2 from the germline V gene are SNHLY and FYNNEI.

This chain links TRBV7-9 with TRBJ1-4, with 7 bases identical to TRBD1. CDR1 is SEHNR and CDR2 is FQNEAQ in the germline V gene (reference sequence). V gave up 4 bases and J gave up 2 bases; unmatched junction bases: 16. This CDR3 has 19 residues. This CDR3 is CASSSALGRGRITNEKLFF. CDR3 nucleotide sequence: TGTGCCAGCAGCTCTGCCCTTGGGAGGGGGCGCATCACTAATGAAAAACTGTTTTTT.

This rearrangement joins TRBV27 to TRBJ2-2; D gene ambiguous. The V end was cut by 0 bases, the J end by 5 bases, with 10 bases between. This CDR3 spans 15 amino acids. Germline V CDR1 and CDR2: MNHEY, SMNVEV (reference sequence). The CDR3 reads CASSLSLTATGELFF. As DNA, the CDR3 is TGTGCCAGCAGTTTATCCCTAACTGCTACCGGGGAGCTGTTTTTT.

The rearrangement uses TRBV4-1 and TRBJ1-2, with D maybe TRBD1 (6 bases). The CDR3 runs to 14 residues. Trimming cost V 5 bases and J 3 bases, with 13 bases left between them. Germline V CDR1 and CDR2: MGHRA, YSYEKL. The CDR3 protein is CASSIEQGYYGYTF. CDR3 DNA: TGCGCCAGCAGCATCGAACAGGGATACTATGGCTACACCTTC.

J is TRBJ1-6 and V is TRBV5-1, with D tentatively TRBD1 (5 bases). Germline lookup yields CDR1 SGHRS and CDR2 YFSETQ. The CDR3 is 14 amino acids. The germline V and J ends were trimmed by 4 bases and 7 bases, with 12 bases remaining between them. Written as DNA, the CDR3 is TGCGCCAGCAGCCCCTGGGGCCTAAATTCACCCCTCCACTTT. Translating gives CASSPWGLNSPLHF.

CDR3 DNA sequence: TGTGCCAGCAGTGACTCGGCAGGGGGCGCAGGGACGCAGTATTTT. Translation: CASSDSAGGAGTQYF. V usage is TRBV6-4 and J usage is TRBJ2-3, with 8 bases aligning to TRBD1. The CDR3 has 15 residues. The V gene end was trimmed by 0 bases and the J gene end by 9 bases; junction bases not matched to a gene: 8. Germline-derived CDR1 and CDR2 are MRHNA and SNTAGT.

This chain links TRBV4-1 with TRBJ1-3; D is unclear. The CDR3 length is 16 residues. CDR1 and CDR2 (germline): MGHRA, YSYEKL. The V gene lost 1 base and the J gene lost 8 bases, with 18 bases spanning the gap. CDR3 amino acids: CASSQAAAVLRDTIYF. DNA of the CDR3: TGCGCCAGCAGCCAAGCCGCCGCGGTGCTCCGAGACACCATATATTTT.

The chain has TRBV19 and TRBJ1-3, with D perhaps matching TRBD1 (6 bases). V was shortened by 4 bases and J by 6 bases, with 22 bases between the two germline ends. Germline-derived CDR1 and CDR2 are LNHDA and SQIVND (reference sequence). This CDR3 has 17 residues. The CDR3 DNA follows: TGTGCCAGTAGTAGACCCCAGGGGCAGGGCAGCGAAAACACCATATATTTT. The encoded protein is CASSRPQGQGSENTIYF. The full variable domain, with the rest looked up from reference TRBV19 and TRBJ1-3, is DGGITQSPKYLFRKEGQNVTLSCEQNLNHDAMYWYRQDPGQGLRLIYYSQIVNDFQKGDIAEGYSVSREKKESFPLTVTSAQKNPTAFYLCASSRPQGQGSENTIYFGEGSWLTVV.

The genes are TRBV19 and TRBJ2-1; D remains unclear. V was pared by 7 bases and J by 8 bases, with 15 bases between. CDR1 is LNHDA and CDR2 is SQIVND in the germline V gene (reference sequence). The CDR3 contains 13 residues. The CDR3 reads CASKTGVGDEQFF. The CDR3 DNA is TGTGCCAGTAAGACTGGAGTAGGCGATGAGCAGTTCTTC.

The rearrangement links TRBV7-8 to TRBJ1-5; tentatively, D is TRBD1 (6 bases). The CDR3 extends over 18 amino acids. Trimming removed 5 bases at V and 0 bases at J, with 20 bases between. The germline gives CDR1 SGHVS, CDR2 FQNEAQ. In DNA, the CDR3 is TGTGCCAGCAGCCCCCTGTTGCCGGGGGCCGGTAGCAATCAGCCCCAGCATTTT. Amino acids: CASSPLLPGAGSNQPQHF.

The chain uses TRBV9 and TRBJ1-6, with a possible D match to TRBD1 (5 bases). The V and J ends lost 0 bases and 10 bases respectively, with 14 bases between them. Germline V gene data show CDR1 as SGDLS and CDR2 as YYNGEE. This CDR3 is built from 15 residues. The CDR3 region has the DNA TGTGCCAGCAGCGTAGCTCGAGTCGGGACCTCACCCCTCCACTTT. Its protein product is CASSVARVGTSPLHF. The entire variable domain, with the rest obtained from reference TRBV9 and TRBJ1-6, is as follows: DSGVTQTPKHLITATGQRVTLRCSPRSGDLSVYWYQQSLDQGLQFLIQYYNGEERAKGNILERFSAQQFPDLHSELNLSSLELGDSALYFCASSVARVGTSPLHFGNGTRLTVT.

This clone was picked up a small number of times. The CDR3 protein is CASSKRTQGNNQPQHF. The CDR3 DNA reads as TGTGCCAGCAGCAAAAGGACACAGGGGAACAATCAGCCCCAGCATTTT. The genes are TRBV21-1 and TRBJ1-5; the table's D call, TRBD1, was not checked against the DNA. TRBV21-1 is given as a pseudogene. The CDR3 runs 16 residues.

Comment on this clone: Other nucleotide sequences in the sample specify the same CDR3. The CDR3 region has the DNA TGCGCCAGCAGTACAGGACAGCTGAGCTCTTCTAGCACAGATACGCAGTATTTT. This translates into CASSTGQLSSSSTDTQYF. J is TRBJ2-3 and V is TRBV5-1; D perhaps matches TRBD1 (6 bases). Germline V gene lookup returns CDR1 SGHRS and CDR2 YFSETQ. Deletions cut 5 bases from V and 0 bases from J, with 22 bases between. This CDR3 is built from 18 residues.

The rearrangement links TRBV11-2 to TRBJ2-1; D possibly uses TRBD1 or TRBD2 (5 bases each). Germline V lookup: CDR1 SGHAT, CDR2 FQNNGV. V gave up 3 bases and J gave up 8 bases, with 20 bases separating them. This CDR3 has 16 residues. The CDR3 sequence is CASSLGVSSRVDEQFF. DNA of the CDR3: TGTGCCAGCAGCTTGGGGGTATCCTCCCGGGTCGATGAGCAGTTCTTC.

V and J are TRBV19 and TRBJ2-7, with D tentatively TRBD2 (6 bases). CDR1 is LNHDA and CDR2 is SQIVND in the germline V gene (reference sequence). V lost 5 bases, J lost 2 bases, and 10 bases lay in between. This CDR3 region has 13 residues. CDR3 amino acids: CASSAGLTYEQYF. CDR3 nucleotide sequence: TGTGCCAGTAGTGCGGGACTTACCTACGAGCAGTACTTC.

This chain joins TRBV4-2 and TRBJ1-2; D not certain. This CDR3 region has 14 residues. Germline V lookup: CDR1 LGHNA, CDR2 YNFKEQ. With 1 base removed from V and 4 bases from J, the gap between germline ends came to 10 bases. CDR3: CASSQGTLGYGYTF. The CDR3 DNA reads TGTGCCAGCAGCCAAGGTACACTGGGCTATGGCTACACCTTC.

V and J are TRBV27 and TRBJ2-7; the match to TRBD1 covers 9 bases. The V and J ends lost 3 bases and 4 bases, in that order; junction bases with no gene match: 1. Per germline, CDR1 MNHEY and CDR2 SMNVEV (reference sequence). This CDR3 is built from 13 residues. DNA of the CDR3: TGTGCCAGCAGTTTGGACAGGGGTTACGAGCAGTACTTC. Translating it yields CASSLDRGYEQYF.

The J gene is TRBJ2-1, the V gene TRBV29-1; tentatively, D is TRBD1 (6 bases). V lost 3 bases to trimming and J lost 5 bases, with 20 bases between them. Looked up from germline, CDR1 is SQVTM and CDR2 is ANQGSEA. The CDR3 spans 16 residues. The CDR3 here is CSVDGFGQGKHNEQFF. The CDR3, as DNA: TGCAGCGTTGATGGGTTTGGGCAGGGGAAACACAATGAGCAGTTCTTC.

This clone was counted once. The chain carries TRBV27 and TRBJ1-1; D might be TRBD1 (6 bases). The CDR3 sequence is 14 residues long. The germline gives CDR1 MNHEY, CDR2 SMNVEV (reference sequence). V dropped 5 bases and J dropped 4 bases, with 14 bases sitting between them. This CDR3 reads CASSLTTGSTEAFF. CDR3 DNA: TGTGCCAGCAGTCTAACGACAGGAAGCACTGAAGCTTTCTTT.

Of note for this clone: The sample contains more than one DNA sequence encoding this CDR3. The rearrangement joins TRBV5-1 to TRBJ2-1; TRBD2 agrees at 12 bases. The CDR3 has 16 residues. The V gene's germline CDR1 is SGHRS and CDR2 YFSETQ. J was trimmed by 4 bases and V by 4 bases; bases with no gene match: 6. The CDR3 DNA is TGCGCCAGCAGCGCGACTAGCGGGGGATTATACAATGAGCAGTTCTTC. Translation: CASSATSGGLYNEQFF.